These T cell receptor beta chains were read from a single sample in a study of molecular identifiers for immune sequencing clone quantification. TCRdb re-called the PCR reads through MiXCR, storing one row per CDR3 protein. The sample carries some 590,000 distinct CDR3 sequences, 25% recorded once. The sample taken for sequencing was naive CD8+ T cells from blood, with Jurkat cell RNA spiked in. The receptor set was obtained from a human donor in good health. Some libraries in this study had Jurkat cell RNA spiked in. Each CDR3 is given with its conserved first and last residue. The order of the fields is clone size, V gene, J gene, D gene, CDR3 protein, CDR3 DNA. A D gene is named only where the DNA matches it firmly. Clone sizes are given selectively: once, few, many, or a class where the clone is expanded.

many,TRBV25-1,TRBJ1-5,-,CASSSSVQSNQPQHF,TGTGCCAGCAGTTCGTCGGTGCAGAGCAATCAGCCCCAGCATTTT
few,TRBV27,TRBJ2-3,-,CASRTGGGRTTDTQYF,TGTGCCAGCAGGACTGGGGGCGGGCGAACTACAGATACGCAGTATTTT
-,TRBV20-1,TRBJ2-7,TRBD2,CSARTSGSYYEQYF,TGCAGTGCACGCACTAGCGGGAGTTACTACGAGCAGTACTTC
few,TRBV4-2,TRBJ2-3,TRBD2,CASSQDRWGAGEDTQYF,TGTGCCAGCAGCCAAGATCGTTGGGGCGCGGGGGAAGATACGCAGTATTTT
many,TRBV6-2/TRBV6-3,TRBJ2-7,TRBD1,CASSYPRDSSYEQYF,TGTGCCAGCAGTTATCCCCGGGACAGCTCCTACGAGCAGTACTTC
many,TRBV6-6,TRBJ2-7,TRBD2,CASGGGGEQYF,TGTGCCAGCGGGGGGGGAGGCGAGCAGTACTTC
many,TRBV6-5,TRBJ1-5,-,CASSYGLDQPQHF,TGTGCCAGCAGTTACGGGCTTGATCAGCCCCAGCATTTT
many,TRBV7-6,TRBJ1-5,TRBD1,CASSPGQGGGQPQHF,TGTGCCAGCAGCCCCGGACAGGGCGGGGGACAGCCCCAGCATTTT
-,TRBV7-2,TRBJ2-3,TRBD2,CARRAWTSGYTDTQYF,TGTGCCCGCCGCGCCTGGACTAGCGGATACACAGATACGCAGTATTTT
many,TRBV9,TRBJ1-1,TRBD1,CASSPTGDNTEAFF,TGTGCCAGCAGCCCGACAGGGGATAACACTGAAGCTTTCTTT
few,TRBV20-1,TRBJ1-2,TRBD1,CSARDLKGAEYGYTF,TGCAGTGCTAGAGATCTTAAGGGGGCGGAGTATGGCTACACCTTC
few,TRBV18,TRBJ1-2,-,CASRPGTLDYGYTF,TGTGCCAGTAGACCGGGGACCCTAGACTATGGCTACACCTTC
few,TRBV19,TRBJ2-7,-,CASSIGRGNEQYF,TGTGCCAGTAGTATTGGCAGGGGAAACGAGCAGTACTTC
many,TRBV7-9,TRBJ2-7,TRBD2,CASSPAGAEQYF,TGTGCCAGCAGCCCAGCGGGGGCCGAGCAGTACTTC
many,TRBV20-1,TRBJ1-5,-,CSALDSGQIYSNQPQHF,TGCAGTGCCCTAGATTCAGGACAGATTTATAGCAATCAGCCCCAGCATTTT
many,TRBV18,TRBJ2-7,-,CASSPTSSSYEQYF,TGTGCCAGCAGCCCCACAAGTAGCTCCTACGAGCAGTACTTC
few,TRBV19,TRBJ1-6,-,CASSIDRQDAHSPLHF,TGTGCCAGTAGTATAGATCGGCAGGACGCCCATTCACCCCTCCACTTT
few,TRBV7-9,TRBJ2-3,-,CASSPLLETDTQYF,TGTGCCAGCAGCCCCCTCTTGGAGACAGATACGCAGTATTTT
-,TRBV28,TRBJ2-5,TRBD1,CAGSRDRGQETQYF,TGTGCCGGCAGTCGGGACAGGGGCCAAGAGACCCAGTACTTC
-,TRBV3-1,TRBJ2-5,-,CASSQEWLETQYF,TGTGCCAGCAGCCAAGAGTGGCTAGAGACCCAGTACTTC
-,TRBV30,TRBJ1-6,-,CAWSVGNSGGSPLYF,TGTGCCTGGAGTGTGGGGAATAGTGGGGGTTCACCCCTCTACTTT
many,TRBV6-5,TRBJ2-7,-,CASSYYGSENYEQYF,TGTGCCAGCAGTTATTATGGTTCGGAGAACTACGAGCAGTACTTC
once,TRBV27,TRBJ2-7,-,CASGLGGPRYEQYF,TGTGCCAGCGGACTTGGAGGGCCGAGATACGAGCAGTACTTC
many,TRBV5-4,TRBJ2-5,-,CATTAGTELQETQYF,TGTGCCACTACTGCCGGGACGGAGTTACAAGAGACCCAGTACTTC
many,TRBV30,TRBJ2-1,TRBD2,CAWRSGLAFDEQFF,TGTGCCTGGAGGTCGGGACTAGCTTTCGATGAGCAGTTCTTC
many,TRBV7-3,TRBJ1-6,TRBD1,CASSLRGPSSYNSPLHF,TGTGCCAGCAGCCTCAGGGGGCCCAGCTCCTATAATTCACCCCTCCACTTT
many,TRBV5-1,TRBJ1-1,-,CASSLDGGSEAFF,TGCGCCAGCAGCTTGGACGGGGGGAGTGAAGCTTTCTTT
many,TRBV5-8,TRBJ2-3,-,CASSFSDTRGPLTDTQYF,TGTGCCAGCAGCTTTTCCGATACCAGGGGCCCCCTGACAGATACGCAGTATTTT
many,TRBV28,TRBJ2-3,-,CASSLITTGADTQYF,TGTGCCAGCAGTTTAATTACTACGGGGGCAGATACGCAGTATTTT
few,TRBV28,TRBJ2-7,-,CASSQVDNQRTYEQYF,TGTGCCAGCAGTCAAGTCGACAATCAGCGAACCTACGAGCAGTACTTC
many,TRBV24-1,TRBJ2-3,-,CATSDLQGGVAPDTQYF,TGTGCCACCAGTGATTTGCAGGGGGGGGTAGCTCCAGATACGCAGTATTTT
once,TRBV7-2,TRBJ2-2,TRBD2,CASSFSIRGENTGELFF,TGTGCCAGCAGCTTCAGTATACGGGGGGAGAACACCGGGGAGCTGTTTTTT
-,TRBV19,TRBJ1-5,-,CASSPGERGNQPQHF,TGTGCCAGTAGTCCCGGGGAGAGGGGCAATCAGCCCCAGCATTTT
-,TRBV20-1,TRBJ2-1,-,CSARGTSRNEQFF,TGCAGTGCTAGGGGAACTAGCAGGAATGAGCAGTTCTTC
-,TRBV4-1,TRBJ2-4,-,CASSQERGANIQYF,TGCGCCAGCAGCCAAGAACGGGGGGCGAACATTCAGTACTTC
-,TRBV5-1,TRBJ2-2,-,CASSKTGDAGELFF,TGCGCCAGCTCCAAAACTGGGGACGCCGGGGAGCTGTTTTTT
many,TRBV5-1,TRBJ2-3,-,CASSPFGAEISTDTQYF,TGCGCCAGCAGCCCCTTTGGGGCCGAGATTAGCACAGATACGCAGTATTTT
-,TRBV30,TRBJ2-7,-,CAWSVWDQAYEQYF,TGTGCCTGGAGTGTATGGGATCAGGCCTACGAGCAGTACTTC
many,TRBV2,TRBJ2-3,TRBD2,CASSEGTSGISTDTQYF,TGTGCCAGCAGTGAAGGGACTAGCGGGATTTCTACAGATACGCAGTATTTT
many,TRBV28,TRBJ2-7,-,CASSLLTPTAPYEQYF,TGTGCCAGCAGTTTATTAACTCCGACGGCCCCCTACGAGCAGTACTTC
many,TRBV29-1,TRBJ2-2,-,CSAGDTGELFF,TGCAGCGCCGGGGACACCGGGGAGCTGTTTTTT
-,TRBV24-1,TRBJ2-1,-,CASSHSDNEQFF,TGTGCCTCTTCTCACTCAGACAATGAGCAGTTCTTC
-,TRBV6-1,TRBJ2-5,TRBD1,CASRSGQRLTQYF,TGTGCCAGCAGGTCGGGACAGAGGCTTACCCAGTACTTC
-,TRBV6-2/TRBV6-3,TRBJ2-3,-,CASLHTWGRTDTQYF,TGTGCCAGCCTTCATACCTGGGGGCGCACAGATACGCAGTATTTT
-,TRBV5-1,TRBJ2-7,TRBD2,CASSAGQGDPLAGVYEQYF,TGCGCCAGCAGCGCCGGACAGGGAGATCCACTAGCGGGAGTTTACGAGCAGTACTTC
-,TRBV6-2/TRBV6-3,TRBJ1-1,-,CASSYATPNTEAFF,TGTGCCAGCAGTTACGCGACACCGAACACTGAAGCTTTCTTT
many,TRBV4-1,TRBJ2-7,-,CASSFRVELYEQYF,TGCGCCAGCAGCTTTAGGGTCGAGTTGTACGAGCAGTACTTC
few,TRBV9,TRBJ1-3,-,CASTLDGGAGNTIYF,TGTGCCAGCACCTTAGATGGGGGGGCTGGAAACACCATATATTTT
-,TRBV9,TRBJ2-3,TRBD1,CASSVGTGTSTDTQYF,TGTGCCAGCAGCGTTGGGACAGGTACTAGCACAGATACGCAGTATTTT
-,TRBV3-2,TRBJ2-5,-,CASSRRSWYRLGQQETQYF,TGTGCCAGCAGCCGACGATCCTGGTACAGACTAGGACAACAAGAGACCCAGTACTTC
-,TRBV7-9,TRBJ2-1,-,CASSLPSGSGEQFF,TGTGCCAGCAGCTTACCTTCTGGGTCCGGTGAGCAGTTCTTC
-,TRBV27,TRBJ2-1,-,CASSYGTPLYNEQFF,TGTGCCAGCAGTTACGGGACTCCACTCTACAATGAGCAGTTCTTC
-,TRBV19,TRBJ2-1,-,CASSISSGSSYNEQFF,TGTGCCAGTAGTATAAGTAGCGGAAGCTCCTACAATGAGCAGTTCTTC